The T cell receptor (beta chain) under discussion was sequenced for a study of cytomegalovirus exposure and HLA in healthy donors. Study details: From donors who were HLA-typed, an early data release held approximately 91 million unique TCRs.

In the PCR, 60 Vbeta and 13 Jbeta primers were used. The table came from immunoSEQ multiplex PCR; TCRdb's copy has only in-frame clones and leaves some out. This sample carries more than 95,000 clones, about 9.4% of them seen once, and the ten largest clones take about 5%. This clone has a handful of counts. Antigen: not known. Study-wide results and limits: Later genetic work tied a missense DCLRE1C variant to beta-chain V and J trimming. DRB1 showed the most TCR associations and HLA-C the fewest in a later analysis, as rates varied by HLA locus.

V trimming: 8 bases; J trimming: 2 bases; junction bases outside the gene matches: 4. CDR1 is SGHTA and CDR2 is FQGTGA in the germline V gene. This CDR3 has 14 amino acids. This sequence originates from a man aged 35 to 55 in good health and CMV-seropositive. The sequenced sample consisted of PBMCs. The gene calls are TRBV7-3 and TRBJ2-2, with TRBD1 identical over 8 bases. CDR3 in DNA: TGTGCCAGCGGCGACAGGGGTAACACCGGGGAGCTGTTTTTT. It specifies CASGDRGNTGELFF.